This T cell receptor beta chain was found in a study of CD8 T cells in ankylosing spondylitis. The CDR3 runs 15 residues. Trimming pared 4 bases from V and 10 bases from J, leaving 18 bases between. CDR1 SGHRS and CDR2 YFSETQ come from the germline V gene. This clonotype was observed at least ten times. As yet, its antigen is unknown. As the method for making TCR beta libraries, quantitative 5'-RACE with molecular barcodes was used. From the 5' RACE reads, TCRdb called clonotypes with MiXCR, one entry per CDR3 protein. This sample has 300,000 to 350,000 distinct CDR3 sequences; approximately 10% occur once, and the top ten carry roughly 9%. Study findings and constraints: According to the report, clones linked to the disease were significantly enriched in matched synovial fluid samples taken from ankylosing spondylitis patients. A TCR beta motif made of eight highly homologous variants seemed typical of ankylosing spondylitis blood.

The rearrangement links TRBV5-1 to TRBJ1-6, with unresolved D. The source material was blood, either unsorted or a sorted T cell fraction (not recorded which). The clonotype originates from a female donor with ankylosing spondylitis or in good health (not recorded which). In DNA, the CDR3 is TGCGCCAGCAGCCCGTTCCGGTCTTCAGGATCACCCCTCCACTTT. Translating gives CASSPFRSSGSPLHF.